This T cell receptor beta chain was profiled in a study of T cell changes during pregnancy in multiple sclerosis. Repertoires were generated with immunoSEQ multiplex PCR, while TCRdb's copy carries only in-frame clones and drops some. The table lists approximately 84,000 clones, about 94% of them singletons. The CDR3 covers 17 residues. The sequencing here drew on peripheral blood, taken in the third trimester of pregnancy. The chain uses TRBV21-1 and TRBJ1-6. TRBV21-1 is a listed pseudogene. This clonotype was sampled from a female donor with multiple sclerosis, enrolled in a pregnancy study. The CDR3 bases are TGTGCCAGCAGCAACACCCACCAGGGGAGGGCTGGGTCACCCCTCCACTTT. Its translation: CASSNTHQGRAGSPLHF.